This TCR beta chain emerged from a study of cytomegalovirus exposure and HLA in healthy donors. Broader study findings: The listing of roughly 160 TCR beta chains classed them as cytomegalovirus-associated.

V lost 4 bases, J lost 2 bases, and 3 bases lay in between. The CDR3 spans 11 residues. The germline CDR1 and CDR2 sequences are SGHDN and FVKESK. Primers included in the PCR were 60 Vbeta and 13 Jbeta primers. The protocol was immunoSEQ multiplex PCR, while the TCRdb copy is restricted to in-frame clones and leaves out a portion. Of approximately 130,000 clones in the sample, approximately 80% were seen once. Regarding this clone: The antigen is undetermined.

The sample was PBMCs. The receptor comes from a man younger than 35 in good health and CMV-seronegative. The rearrangement uses TRBV14 and TRBJ2-7; no reliable D call. The CDR3, as DNA: TGTGCCAGCAGCCGTACCTACGAGCAGTACTTC. Translation gives CASSRTYEQYF.